This TCR beta chain is drawn from a study of cytomegalovirus exposure and HLA in healthy donors. Germline V gene lookup returns CDR1 SGHRS and CDR2 YFSETQ. Between the trimmed V and J ends, which lost 2 bases and 8 bases, there was a span of 13 bases. This CDR3 region has 14 residues. The PCR contained 60 Vbeta and 13 Jbeta primers. Using immunoSEQ multiplex PCR, the repertoire was profiled, and TCRdb retains in-frame clones only, with some absent. The sample holds fewer than 150,000 clones, just under 80% seen once. This chain connects TRBV5-1 to TRBJ1-4; unclear D gene. Sample: PBMCs. The clonotype was recovered from a young man in good health. The CDR3 region is CASSLGSVWEKLFF. CDR3 DNA: TGCGCCAGCAGCTTAGGGAGTGTCTGGGAAAAACTGTTTTTT.